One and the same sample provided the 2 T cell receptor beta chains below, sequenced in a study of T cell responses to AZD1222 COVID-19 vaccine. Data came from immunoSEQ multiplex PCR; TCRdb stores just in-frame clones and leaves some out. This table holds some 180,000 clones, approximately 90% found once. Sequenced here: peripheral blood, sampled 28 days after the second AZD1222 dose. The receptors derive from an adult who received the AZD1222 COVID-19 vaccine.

The CDR3 here is CATALLASGVYSTDTQYF. CDR3 DNA: TGTGCCACCGCCTTACTGGCTAGCGGGGTCTATAGCACAGATACGCAGTATTTT. The gene calls are TRBV15 and TRBJ2-3; 9 bases fit TRBD2. Germline V gene data show CDR1 as LNHNV and CDR2 as YYDKDF (reference sequence). The CDR3 extends over 18 amino acids. Losses at the gene ends were 8 bases for V and 0 bases for J; bases not matched to a gene: 15.

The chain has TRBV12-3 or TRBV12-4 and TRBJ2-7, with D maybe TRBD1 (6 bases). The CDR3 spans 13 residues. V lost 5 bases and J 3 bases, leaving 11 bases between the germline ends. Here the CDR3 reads CASSLGRGYEQYF. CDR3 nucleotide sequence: TGTGCCAGCAGTCTAGGCAGGGGCTACGAGCAGTACTTC.